One and the same sample provided the 30 T cell receptor beta chains below, sequenced in a study of blood T cell repertoires in COVID-19. Sequenced by immunoSEQ multiplex PCR; TCRdb stores in-frame clones only, minus some. The sample lists around 340,000 clones, 80% to 90% occurring once. The sequenced sample consisted of PBMCs or T cells enriched from blood (not recorded which). The receptors derive from a woman in her thirties or forties with acute COVID-19.

The chain carries TRBV7-9 and TRBJ2-5, with 15 bases matching TRBD2. With 5 bases clipped from V and 4 bases from J, the junction kept 8 bases outside the gene matches. The CDR3 extends over 17 amino acids. Germline loops: CDR1 SEHNR, CDR2 FQNEAQ (reference sequence). DNA of the CDR3: TGTGCCAGCAGCCGACGGACTAGCGGGGGGGCAGGAGAGACCCAGTACTTC. This translates into CASSRRTSGGAGETQYF.

V and J are TRBV19 and TRBJ1-2; D gene uncertain. Trimming took off 8 bases at V and 8 bases at J, with 9 bases between the two ends. This CDR3 comprises 10 residues. The V gene's germline CDR1 is LNHDA and CDR2 SQIVND (reference sequence). In DNA form, the CDR3 reads TGTGCCAGTGGGCCGAAGGGCTACACCTTC. Protein product: CASGPKGYTF.

V is TRBV7-2 and J is TRBJ1-3; D is possibly TRBD1 (5 bases). The V gene's germline CDR1 is SGHTA and CDR2 FQGNSA. The CDR3 contains 15 residues. Between the trimmed V and J ends, which lost 5 bases and 4 bases, there was a span of 15 bases. The CDR3 loop is CASSQRAGPGNTIYF. The CDR3 bases are TGTGCCAGCAGCCAACGAGCGGGGCCCGGAAACACCATATATTTT. The complete variable domain, with remaining parts taken from reference TRBV7-2 and TRBJ1-3, reads GAGVSQSPSNKVTEKGKDVELRCDPISGHTALYWYRQSLGQGLEFLIYFQGNSAPDKSGLPSDRFSAERTGGSVSTLTIQRTQQEDSAVYLCASSQRAGPGNTIYFGEGSWLTVV.

V is TRBV7-2 and J is TRBJ1-1; 7 bases map to TRBD1. The trim removed 1 base at V and 7 bases at J, leaving 0 bases unmatched. This CDR3 is 12 amino acids long. Per germline, CDR1 SGHTA and CDR2 FQGNSA. CDR3 loop: CASSLGTGEAFF. For the CDR3, the DNA is TGTGCCAGCAGCTTAGGGACAGGTGAAGCTTTCTTT.

The CDR3 region has the DNA TGCAGCGTTGAAGACCGAGACAGGGGGGATGGCTACACCTTC. This gives the protein CSVEDRDRGDGYTF. The chain links TRBV29-1 to TRBJ1-2, with 9 bases matching TRBD1. The length of the CDR3 is 14 residues. In germline, CDR1 is SQVTM, CDR2 ANQGSEA. The V and J ends lost 0 bases and 6 bases, in that order; junction bases with no gene match: 5.

The chain couples TRBV11-1 to TRBJ2-1; 11 bases line up with TRBD2. V shed 5 bases and J 5 bases; nucleotides not matched to a gene: 5. Germline values: CDR1 SGHAT, CDR2 FQDESV (reference sequence). CDR3 length: 15 amino acids. The CDR3 region has the DNA TGTGCCAGCAGCATTAGCGGGAGGGGACACAATGAGCAGTTCTTC. Its protein product is CASSISGRGHNEQFF.

The chain couples TRBV3-1 (or the pseudogene TRBV3-2) to TRBJ1-6; perhaps TRBD1 as D (6 bases). V lost 1 base and J 0 bases, leaving 13 bases between the germline ends. Germline V gene lookup returns CDR1 LGHDT and CDR2 YNNKEL (reference sequence). CDR3 size: 18 residues. The CDR3 protein is CASSQGRQGSSYNSPLHF. Written as DNA, the CDR3 is TGTGCCAGCAGCCAAGGGCGGCAGGGGAGCTCCTATAATTCACCCCTCCACTTT.

This sequence joins TRBV5-4 and TRBJ1-4; tentative D call: TRBD1 (5 bases). The CDR3 totals 17 residues. V shed 4 bases and J shed 5 bases, with 21 bases lying between them. The V gene's germline CDR1 is SGHNT and CDR2 YYREEE (reference sequence). CDR3 DNA sequence: TGTGCCAGCAGCAGAGGCTCGTGGGGCGCCCCAAATGAAAAACTGTTTTTT. This codes for CASSRGSWGAPNEKLFF.

The chain combines TRBV9 with TRBJ1-2; 8 nucleotides agree with TRBD1. This CDR3 has 15 amino acids. Germline CDR1 and CDR2: SGDLS and YYNGEE. The V gene end was trimmed by 6 bases and the J gene end by 1 base; junction bases not matched to a gene: 8. The CDR3 coding sequence is TGTGCCAGCAATTCAGACAGGGGTAATAACTATGGCTACACCTTC. Protein sequence: CASNSDRGNNYGYTF.

This chain joins TRBV27 and TRBJ1-4; D call uncertain. The V end was cut by 5 bases, the J end by 8 bases, with 12 bases between. The CDR3 totals 13 residues. Germline assignment: CDR1 MNHEY and CDR2 SMNVEV (reference sequence). The CDR3, as DNA: TGTGCCAGCAGTCGCCCTCTTAGCGAAAAACTGTTTTTT. Translated, it gives CASSRPLSEKLFF.

The chain employs TRBV7-8 and TRBJ1-5; D not certain. The germline V gene encodes CDR1 SGHVS and CDR2 FQNEAQ. The germline V and J ends were trimmed by 1 base and 6 bases, with 16 bases remaining between them. The CDR3 runs to 16 residues. The CDR3 spells CASSLGSGRDTQPQHF. CDR3 DNA sequence: TGTGCCAGCAGCTTAGGATCGGGGAGGGATACTCAGCCCCAGCATTTT.

This chain uses TRBV15 with TRBJ2-1; D unclear. This CDR3 is 14 amino acids long. CDR1 is LNHNV, CDR2 YYDKDF, per germline (reference sequence). Trimming cost V 0 bases and J 9 bases, with 12 bases left between them. Here the CDR3 DNA reads TGTGCCACCAGCAGAGATTTCCTGGCATTTGAGCAGTTCTTC. It translates to CATSRDFLAFEQFF.

This chain connects TRBV19 to TRBJ1-3; D remains unclear. The V gene's germline CDR1 is LNHDA and CDR2 SQIVND (reference sequence). V dropped 5 bases and J dropped 0 bases, with 14 bases sitting between them. The CDR3 consists of 16 residues. The chain's CDR3 is CASSPMGQNSGNTIYF. CDR3 nucleotide sequence: TGTGCCAGTAGTCCCATGGGCCAAAACTCTGGAAACACCATATATTTT.

As regards this clone: Germline and junction disagree at one end, which may indicate a read error. V and J are TRBV7-7 and TRBJ2-1, with TRBD2 matching over 8 bases. CDR3 length: 16 amino acids. In germline, CDR1 is SSHAT, CDR2 FNYEAQ (reference sequence). For the CDR3, the DNA is TGTGCTAGCAGCTCGACCCCGGGAGGGCCAGGGAATGAGCAGTTCTTC. This gives the protein CASSSTPGGPGNEQFF.

This clone was counted ten times or more. The chain is built from TRBV2 and TRBJ1-2; D is uncertain. This CDR3 has 11 residues. Germline V gene data show CDR1 as SNHLY and CDR2 as FYNNEI. Between the trimmed V and J ends, which lost 8 bases and 13 bases, there was a span of 17 bases. The DNA for the CDR3 is TGTGCCAGCGCCGGGGTAATTTCGCTCACCTTC. The encoded protein is CASAGVISLTF.

As regards this clone: The identical CDR3 is also encoded by other nucleotide sequences in the sample. The chain uses TRBV4-2 and TRBJ1-2, with 7 positions matching TRBD1. The CDR3 length is 14 residues. V was pared by 4 bases and J by 2 bases, with 4 bases of the junction left unmatched. Germline V gene data show CDR1 as LGHNA and CDR2 as YNFKEQ. CDR3: CASSPGQANYGYTF. The CDR3 nucleotides are TGTGCCAGCAGCCCCGGACAGGCCAACTATGGCTACACCTTC.

This clone came up once. The chain employs TRBV28 and TRBJ2-7, with TRBD2 matching 10 bases. The CDR3 is 16 residues long. With V trimmed by 4 bases and J by 6 bases, 12 bases remained unmatched. Germline CDR1 and CDR2: MDHEN and SYDVKM. The CDR3 DNA reads TGTGCCAGCAGTTCCATTCGGACTAGCGGCGGTGGCGAGCAGTACTTC. It encodes CASSSIRTSGGGEQYF. Complete variable domain (other parts from reference TRBV28 and TRBJ2-7): DVKVTQSSRYLVKRTGEKVFLECVQDMDHENMFWYRQDPGLGLRLIYFSYDVKMKEKGDIPEGYSVSREKKERFSLILESASTNQTSMYLCASSSIRTSGGGEQYFGPGTRLTVT.

The chain combines TRBV28 with TRBJ2-7; D gene uncertain. The germline CDR1 and CDR2 sequences are MDHEN and SYDVKM. Trimming took 7 bases from V and 4 from J, leaving 11 bases between them. The CDR3 is 12 residues long. CDR3 nucleotide sequence: TGTGCCAGCAACACGAACCGTTACGAGCAGTACTTC. The encoded protein is CASNTNRYEQYF. Complete variable domain (other parts from reference TRBV28 and TRBJ2-7): DVKVTQSSRYLVKRTGEKVFLECVQDMDHENMFWYRQDPGLGLRLIYFSYDVKMKEKGDIPEGYSVSREKKERFSLILESASTNQTSMYLCASNTNRYEQYFGPGTRLTVT.

CDR3 protein: CASSQGSRMNTEAFF. DNA for the CDR3: TGCGCCAGCAGCCAAGGTTCGCGGATGAACACTGAAGCTTTCTTT. The chain employs TRBV4-3 and TRBJ1-1; D ambiguous. Per the germline V gene, CDR1 is LGHNA and CDR2 is YSLEER. The V gene lost 1 base and the J gene lost 0 bases, with 9 bases spanning the gap. The CDR3 is made up of 15 amino acids.

The CDR3, as DNA: TGTGCCAGTGGGGAGTTAGGTCACTTTAACACCGGGGAGCTGTTTTTT. Protein sequence: CASGELGHFNTGELFF. The V gene is TRBV21-1, the J gene TRBJ2-2; TRBD2, the D gene given by the table, was not confirmed from the DNA. TRBV21-1 is noted as a pseudogene. The CDR3 runs 16 residues.

This clone has a handful of counts. The sample carries other DNA sequences with the same CDR3. This sequence joins TRBV7-8 and TRBJ1-2; 10 bases map to TRBD1. The CDR3 sequence is 13 residues long. The V gene end was trimmed by 5 bases and the J gene end by 5 bases; junction bases not matched to a gene: 2. CDR1 is SGHVS, CDR2 FQNEAQ, per germline. The CDR3 loop is CASSPDRGYGYTF. CDR3 DNA sequence: TGTGCCAGCAGCCCGGACAGGGGGTATGGCTACACCTTC.

This clone was observed a single time. The rearrangement links TRBV19 to TRBJ2-2; D is possibly TRBD1 (5 bases). The V end was cut by 8 bases, the J end by 2 bases, with 18 bases between. CDR3 size: 16 residues. Germline values: CDR1 LNHDA, CDR2 SQIVND (reference sequence). In DNA, the CDR3 is TGTGCCAGTTCGAGAACGGACATACTAAACACCGGGGAGCTGTTTTTT. This gives the protein CASSRTDILNTGELFF. Full variable domain (outside the CDR3, taken from reference TRBV19 and TRBJ2-2): DGGITQSPKYLFRKEGQNVTLSCEQNLNHDAMYWYRQDPGQGLRLIYYSQIVNDFQKGDIAEGYSVSREKKESFPLTVTSAQKNPTAFYLCASSRTDILNTGELFFGEGSRLTVL.

As to this clone: The same CDR3 arises from other DNA sequences in this sample as well. The chain couples TRBV29-1 to TRBJ2-5; 12 bases agree with TRBD2. Trimming at V came to 4 bases and at J to 4 bases, leaving 7 bases not matched to a gene. The CDR3 runs to 15 residues. CDR1 SQVTM and CDR2 ANQGSEA come from the germline V gene. In DNA, the CDR3 is TGCAGCGTTGCGCTAGCGGGAGGGCCTGGAGAGACCCAGTACTTC. It encodes CSVALAGGPGETQYF.

In DNA, the CDR3 is TGTGCCAGCAGCCGACAGGATATGAGCACTGAAGCTTTCTTT. It translates to CASSRQDMSTEAFF. The J gene is TRBJ1-1, the V gene TRBV7-9, with D perhaps TRBD1 (6 bases). Looked up from germline, CDR1 is SEHNR and CDR2 is FQNEAQ (reference sequence). V was pared by 5 bases and J by 4 bases, with 14 bases between. The CDR3 is made up of 14 amino acids. The entire variable domain, with the rest obtained from reference TRBV7-9 and TRBJ1-1, is as follows: DTGVSQNPRHKITKRGQNVTFRCDPISEHNRLYWYRQTLGQGPEFLTYFQNEAQLEKSRLLSDRFSAERPKGSFSTLEIQRTEQGDSAMYLCASSRQDMSTEAFFGQGTRLTVV.

This CDR3 is CASSTSGSPLHF. The CDR3 nucleotides read TGTGCCAGCAGTACCTCGGGTTCACCCCTCCACTTT. V usage is TRBV12-3 or TRBV12-4 and J usage is TRBJ1-6, with D hard to call. The V gene lost 5 bases and the J gene lost 9 bases, with 8 bases spanning the gap. The CDR3 contains 12 residues.

The rearrangement links TRBV29-1 to TRBJ1-1, with D possibly matching TRBD1 (5 bases). The CDR3 covers 12 residues. CDR1 and CDR2 (germline): SQVTM, ANQGSEA. V lost 7 bases and J lost 5, with 14 bases in between. The CDR3 sequence: CSGQGAVTEAFF. The CDR3 coding sequence is TGCAGCGGGCAGGGCGCGGTAACTGAAGCTTTCTTT.

The chain couples TRBV19 to TRBJ2-5, with D tentatively TRBD2 (6 bases). CDR1 and CDR2 (germline): LNHDA, SQIVND (reference sequence). With 4 bases removed from V and 1 base from J, the gap between germline ends came to 16 bases. This CDR3 spans 16 amino acids. This chain's CDR3 is CASSNDRTISQETQYF. The CDR3 region has the DNA TGTGCCAGTAGTAATGATCGGACTATTTCCCAAGAGACCCAGTACTTC.

CDR3 DNA: TGTGCCAGTAGTATTTCGGGATACGGGTCACCCCTCCACTTT. It encodes CASSISGYGSPLHF. This rearrangement joins TRBV19 to TRBJ1-6, with D unresolved. The V gene lost 3 bases and the J gene lost 10 bases, with 13 bases spanning the gap. CDR3 size: 14 residues. Looked up from germline, CDR1 is LNHDA and CDR2 is SQIVND (reference sequence).

The V gene is TRBV6-5, the J gene TRBJ2-7; D uncertain. V was shortened by 11 bases and J by 3 bases, with 8 bases between the two germline ends. The CDR3 totals 10 residues. CDR1 MNHEY and CDR2 SVGAGI come from the germline V gene. This chain's CDR3 is CAGRYYEQYF. As DNA, the CDR3 is TGTGCCGGGCGATACTACGAGCAGTACTTC.

This chain uses TRBV6-6 with TRBJ2-7; D possibly corresponds to TRBD1 (6 bases). Germline V gives CDR1 MNHNY, CDR2 SVGAGI (reference sequence). V lost 6 bases to trimming and J lost 0 bases, with 15 bases between them. This CDR3 is built from 15 residues. This CDR3 reads CASRPGTWSSYEQYF. The CDR3, as DNA: TGTGCCAGCAGGCCCGGGACATGGAGCTCCTACGAGCAGTACTTC.